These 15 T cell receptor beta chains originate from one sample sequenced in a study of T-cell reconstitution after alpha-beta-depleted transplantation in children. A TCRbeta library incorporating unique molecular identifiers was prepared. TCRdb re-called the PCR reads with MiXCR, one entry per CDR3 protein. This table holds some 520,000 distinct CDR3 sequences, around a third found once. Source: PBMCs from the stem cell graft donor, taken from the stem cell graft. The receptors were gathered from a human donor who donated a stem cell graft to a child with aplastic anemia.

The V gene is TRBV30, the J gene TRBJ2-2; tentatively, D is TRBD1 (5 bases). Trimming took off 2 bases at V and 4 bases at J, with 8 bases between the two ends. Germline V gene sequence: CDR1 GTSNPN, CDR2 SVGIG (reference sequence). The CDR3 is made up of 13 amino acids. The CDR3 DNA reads TGTGCCTGGAGTAGCAGGGCCACCGGGGAGCTGTTTTTT. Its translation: CAWSSRATGELFF.

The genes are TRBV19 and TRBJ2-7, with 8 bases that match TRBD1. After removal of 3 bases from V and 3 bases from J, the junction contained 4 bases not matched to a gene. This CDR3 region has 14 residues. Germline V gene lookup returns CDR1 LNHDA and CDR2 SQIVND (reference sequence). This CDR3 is CASSIGTGLYEQYF. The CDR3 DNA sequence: TGTGCCAGTAGTATTGGGACAGGACTCTACGAGCAGTACTTC.

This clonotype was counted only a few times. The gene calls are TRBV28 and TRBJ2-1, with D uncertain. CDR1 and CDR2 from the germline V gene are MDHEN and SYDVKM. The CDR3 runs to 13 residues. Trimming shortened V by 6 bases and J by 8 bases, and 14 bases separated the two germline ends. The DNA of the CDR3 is TGTGCCAGCAGGGGCCCGTTTCGTGATGAGCAGTTCTTC. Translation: CASRGPFRDEQFF.

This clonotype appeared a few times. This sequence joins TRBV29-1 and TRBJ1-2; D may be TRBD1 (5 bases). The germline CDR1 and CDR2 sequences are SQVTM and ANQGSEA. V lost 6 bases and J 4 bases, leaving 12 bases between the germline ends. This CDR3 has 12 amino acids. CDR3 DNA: TGCAGCGTGGGGACGATTGGCTATGGCTACACCTTC. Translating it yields CSVGTIGYGYTF.

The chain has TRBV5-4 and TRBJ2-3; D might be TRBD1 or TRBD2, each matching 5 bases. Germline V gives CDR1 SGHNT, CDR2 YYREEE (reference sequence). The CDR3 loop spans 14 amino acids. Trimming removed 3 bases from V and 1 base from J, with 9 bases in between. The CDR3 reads CASSSRDRTDTQYF. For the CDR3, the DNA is TGTGCCAGCAGCTCCCGGGACCGCACAGATACGCAGTATTTT.

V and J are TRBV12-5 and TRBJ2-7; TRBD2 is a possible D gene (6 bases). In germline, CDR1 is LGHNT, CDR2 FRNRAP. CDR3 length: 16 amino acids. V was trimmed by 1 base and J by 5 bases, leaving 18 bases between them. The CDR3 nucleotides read TGTGCTAGTGGTTTGGCCCTTGGGGGGATTGGGCACGAGCAGTACGTC. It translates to CASGLALGGIGHEQYV.

The CDR3 loop reads CASSSVYSNQPQHF. The CDR3 coding sequence is TGTGCCAGCAGTTCCGTTTATAGCAATCAGCCCCAGCATTTT. This chain links TRBV6-5 with TRBJ1-5; D remains unclear. The V end was cut by 4 bases, the J end by 0 bases, with 7 bases between. The CDR3 is 14 amino acids. Germline CDR1 MNHEY, CDR2 SVGAGI.

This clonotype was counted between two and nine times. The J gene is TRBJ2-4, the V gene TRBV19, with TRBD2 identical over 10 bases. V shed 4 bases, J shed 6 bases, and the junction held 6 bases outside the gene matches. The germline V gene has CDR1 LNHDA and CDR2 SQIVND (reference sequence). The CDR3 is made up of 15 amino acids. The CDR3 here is CASSTQAGGRNIQYF. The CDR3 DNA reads TGTGCCAGTAGTACCCAAGCGGGAGGGCGAAACATTCAGTACTTC.

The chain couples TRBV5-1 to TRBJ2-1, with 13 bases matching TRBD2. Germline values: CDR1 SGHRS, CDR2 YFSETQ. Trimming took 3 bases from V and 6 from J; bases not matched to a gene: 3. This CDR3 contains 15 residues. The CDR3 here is CASSSRTSGGNEQFF. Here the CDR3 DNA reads TGCGCCAGCAGCTCTCGGACTAGCGGGGGCAATGAGCAGTTCTTC.

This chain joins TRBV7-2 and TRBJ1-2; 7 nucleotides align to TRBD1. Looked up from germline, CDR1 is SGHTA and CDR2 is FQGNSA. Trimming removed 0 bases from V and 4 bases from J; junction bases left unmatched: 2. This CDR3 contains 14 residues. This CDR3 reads CASSLATGRYGYTF. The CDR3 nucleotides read TGTGCCAGCAGCTTAGCGACAGGGCGCTATGGCTACACCTTC. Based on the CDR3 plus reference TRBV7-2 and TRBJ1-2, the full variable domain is GAGVSQSPSNKVTEKGKDVELRCDPISGHTALYWYRQSLGQGLEFLIYFQGNSAPDKSGLPSDRFSAERTGGSVSTLTIQRTQQEDSAVYLCASSLATGRYGYTFGSGTRLTVV.

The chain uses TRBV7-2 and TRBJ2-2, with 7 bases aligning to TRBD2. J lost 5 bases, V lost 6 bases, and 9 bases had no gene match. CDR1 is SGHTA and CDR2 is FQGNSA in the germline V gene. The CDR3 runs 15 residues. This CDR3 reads CASRSAGLGTGELFF. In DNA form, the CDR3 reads TGTGCCAGCAGATCAGCGGGACTGGGAACCGGGGAGCTGTTTTTT.

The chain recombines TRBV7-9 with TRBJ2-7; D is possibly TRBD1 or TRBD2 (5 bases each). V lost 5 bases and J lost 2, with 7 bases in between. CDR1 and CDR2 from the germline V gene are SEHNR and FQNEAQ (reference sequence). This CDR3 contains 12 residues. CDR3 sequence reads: CASSRGAYEQYF. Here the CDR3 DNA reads TGTGCCAGCAGCCGAGGGGCCTACGAGCAGTACTTC.

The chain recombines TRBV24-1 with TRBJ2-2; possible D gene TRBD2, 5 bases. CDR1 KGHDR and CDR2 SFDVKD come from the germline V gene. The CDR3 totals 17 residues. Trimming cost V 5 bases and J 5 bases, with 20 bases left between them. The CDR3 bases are TGTGCCACCAGTGCTCCCCCCGGGGAGACTCTAACCGGGGAGCTGTTTTTT. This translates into CATSAPPGETLTGELFF.

The DNA of the CDR3 is TGTGCCAGCAGCCAGGAACCGGGACAGCCCATTAATGGCTACACCTTC. This codes for CASSQEPGQPINGYTF. The chain joins TRBV4-2 to TRBJ1-2, with 7 bases fitting TRBD1. The length of the CDR3 is 16 residues. Germline assignment: CDR1 LGHNA and CDR2 YNFKEQ. J was trimmed by 6 bases and V by 3 bases; bases with no gene match: 13.

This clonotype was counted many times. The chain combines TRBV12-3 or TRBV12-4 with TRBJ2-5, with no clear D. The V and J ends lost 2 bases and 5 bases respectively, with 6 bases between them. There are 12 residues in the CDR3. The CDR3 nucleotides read TGTGCCAGCAGTTTATACGGGGAGACCCAGTACTTC. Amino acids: CASSLYGETQYF.